This T cell receptor (beta chain) derives from a study of immune heterogeneity within non-small cell lung tumors. At the level of the study: Classification of the tumors gave a handful of squamous cell carcinomas, approximately 10 non-squamous carcinomas and 1 not otherwise specified.

Regarding the study as a whole: The study found high-frequency T-cell receptor beta clonotypes largely distinct between individual patients.

The CDR3 runs to 14 residues. Germline lookup yields CDR1 MNHEY and CDR2 SMNVEV (reference sequence). The V and J ends lost 4 bases and 7 bases, in that order; junction bases with no gene match: 8. This clonotype is labeled as large. Its specificity is not known. It was a multiplex PCR that amplified TCR beta CDR3, with 32 V and 13 J primers. MiXCR, applied by TCRdb to the multiplex PCR reads, yields one record per CDR3 protein. The sample consists of 22,000 or so distinct CDR3 sequences, over 25% of them appearing once. Template material for each sample was approximately 0.65 ug of bulk tumor genomic DNA. Several biopsies were collected from each primary tumor during surgery. They were spaced as far apart as possible within the tumor mass. Curative surgical treatment was performed in patients who had newly diagnosed, untreated non-small cell lung cancer.

The sequenced sample was lung tumor tissue. The receptor was derived from a man aged 40-49 years with non-small cell lung cancer. The chain uses TRBV27 and TRBJ2-7, with 9 bases that match TRBD2. Here the CDR3 DNA reads TGTGCCAGCAGTTCCCCCGAGCGGGAGGAAGAGCAGTACTTC. Residues: CASSSPEREEEQYF.